This TCR beta chain was recovered during a study of T-cell memory formation after mild COVID-19. Points from the study as a whole: Of the contracting clones, CD4+ ones lay mainly in CM and EM, and CD8+ ones in EMRA. Pre-infection memory already had some responding clones, implying cross-reactive memory joined. Clones contracting day 15 to 85 were balanced CD4/CD8; later expanders leaned CD4+.

Germline CDR1 reads MGHRA; CDR2 reads YSYEKL. V dropped 5 bases and J dropped 4; count of bases not matched to a gene: 9. This CDR3 has 15 residues. In this sample, this clonotype turned up once. Its antigen is still unknown. One entry per CDR3 protein, called by TCRdb with MiXCR from the 5' RACE reads. This sample carries approximately 390,000 distinct CDR3 sequences, 15% to 20% of them seen once, and the ten largest clones take roughly 21%. This chain uses TRBV4-1 with TRBJ2-3, with TRBD1 identical over 7 bases. Sequenced material: PBMCs or a T cell subset sorted from them (not recorded which). The receptor's source is a man in his late teens or twenties who had mild COVID-19 (a few samples of this study predate the infection). Cell type and time point are not known. As DNA, the CDR3 is TGCGCCAGCAGCGACCTCGGGACAGCGCCAGATACGCAGTATTTT. This translates into CASSDLGTAPDTQYF.